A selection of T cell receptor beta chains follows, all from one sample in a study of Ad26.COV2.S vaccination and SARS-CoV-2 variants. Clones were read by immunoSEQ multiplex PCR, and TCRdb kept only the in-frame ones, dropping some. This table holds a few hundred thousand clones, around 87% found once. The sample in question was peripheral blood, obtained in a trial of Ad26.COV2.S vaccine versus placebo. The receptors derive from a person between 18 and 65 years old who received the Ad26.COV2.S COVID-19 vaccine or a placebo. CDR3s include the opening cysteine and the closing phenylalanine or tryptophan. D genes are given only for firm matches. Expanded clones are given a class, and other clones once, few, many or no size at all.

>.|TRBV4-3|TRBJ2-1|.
TGCGCCAGCAGCCAAAGAGGATGGGGGACCCCGCCAAATGAGCAGTTCTTC
CASSQRGWGTPPNEQFF
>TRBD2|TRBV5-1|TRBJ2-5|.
TGCGCCAGCAGCTTAACTAGCGGGAGCACACAAGAGACCCAGTACTTC
CASSLTSGSTQETQYF
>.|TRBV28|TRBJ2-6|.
TGTGCCAGCAGTTTACCCCTTACCTCTGGGGCCAACGTCCTGACTTTC
CASSLPLTSGANVLTF
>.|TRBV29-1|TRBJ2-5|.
TGCAGCGTTGGGCGGGTGGGAGAGACCCAGTACTTC
CSVGRVGETQYF
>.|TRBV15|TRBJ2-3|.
TGTGCCACCAGAGGGGGGCCAGGGCGGGGAGATACGCAGTATTTT
CATRGGPGRGDTQYF
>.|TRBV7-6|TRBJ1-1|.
TGTGCCAGCAGCAGGGACACCTTGAACACTGAAGCTTTCTTT
CASSRDTLNTEAFF
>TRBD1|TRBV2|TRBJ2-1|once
TGTGCCGTGCCAGCCGAACAGGGGGCTTCGGACAATGAGCAGTTCTTC
CAVPAEQGASDNEQFF
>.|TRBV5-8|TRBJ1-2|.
TGTGCCAGCAGCAACAACGTAATCTCTAACTATGGCTACACCTTC
CASSNNVISNYGYTF
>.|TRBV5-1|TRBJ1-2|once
TGCGCCAGCAGCCTGGCAGGGGTCTATGGCTACACCTTC
CASSLAGVYGYTF
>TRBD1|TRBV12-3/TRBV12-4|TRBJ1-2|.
TGTGCCAGCAGTTCCGGGACAGGGCGGGGCTACACCTTC
CASSSGTGRGYTF
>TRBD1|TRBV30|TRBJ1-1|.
TGTGCCTGGGGACAGGGGGTCACTGAAGCTTTCTTT
CAWGQGVTEAFF
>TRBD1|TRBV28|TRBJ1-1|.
TGTGCCAGCATCTCAGGGGGGAGAGTGAACACTGAAGCTTTCTTT
CASISGGRVNTEAFF